The T cell receptor beta chain under discussion was sequenced for a study of blood T cell repertoires in COVID-19. Study at large: Collection of acute and convalescent COVID-19 samples took place in the United States, Italy and Spain. PBMCs, B-cell-depleted T cells, or T cells were the source of the cDNA or gDNA that made up the material.

Seattle patients were enrolled while actively infected and followed longitudinally. The junction had 11 bases not matched to a gene; V was cut back by 6 bases and J by 6 bases. This CDR3 is built from 15 residues. Germline lookup yields CDR1 KGHSH and CDR2 LQKENI. Study processing details: Scientists estimated how many nucleated cells there were by amplifying reference gene primers. Clones were sequenced by immunoSEQ multiplex PCR, and TCRdb holds only the in-frame ones, with some missing. Clone size and the V and J calls come from that table; the DNA yielded D and trimming. The table has roughly 56,000 clones, nearly 90% seen once.

Sample: peripheral blood. The source is an older woman with COVID-19, enrolled during active disease. The chain is built from TRBV18 and TRBJ2-7, with 10 bases fitting TRBD1. The CDR3 spells CASSTVGTGEAEQYF. CDR3 nucleotides: TGTGCCAGCTCCACCGTCGGGACAGGGGAAGCCGAGCAGTACTTC.